This TCR beta chain was found in a study of T cell repertoires in cytomegalovirus infection. For the study at large: Epitope selection comprised recently identified HLA-C-restricted CMV epitopes and well-studied HLA-B-restricted CMV epitopes.

General study results and limits: The ex vivo response showed dominance by HLA-C-restricted CMV-specific TCR beta clonotypes.

This clonotype was counted a single time. Its antigen is not identified. TCRdb itself ran the reads through MiXCR, one entry per CDR3 protein. The sample lists about 78,000 distinct CDR3 sequences, around 40% occurring once. V lost 5 bases to trimming and J lost 0 bases, with 10 bases between them. The CDR3 is 14 amino acids. The germline gives CDR1 LNHDA, CDR2 SQIVND (reference sequence). The chain recombines TRBV19 with TRBJ1-1, with D hard to call. The starting material was CD8+ T cells from cultured PBMCs, obtained from culture after CMV antigen stimulation. The sequence was collected from a human donor in good health (CMV status not recorded). Some clones in this sample may be carry-over from other donors' samples. CDR3 sequence (DNA): TGTGCCAGTAGTTTCGGAGGGATGAACACTGAAGCTTTCTTT. The encoded protein is CASSFGGMNTEAFF.